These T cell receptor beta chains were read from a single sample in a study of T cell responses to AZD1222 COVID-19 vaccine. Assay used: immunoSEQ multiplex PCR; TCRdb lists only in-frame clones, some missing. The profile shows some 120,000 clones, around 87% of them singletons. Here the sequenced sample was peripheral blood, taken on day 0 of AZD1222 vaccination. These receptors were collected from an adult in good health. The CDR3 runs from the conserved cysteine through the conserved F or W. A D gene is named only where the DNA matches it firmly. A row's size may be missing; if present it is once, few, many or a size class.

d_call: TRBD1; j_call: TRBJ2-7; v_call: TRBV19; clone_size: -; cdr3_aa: CASSITGGPYEQYF; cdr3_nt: TGTGCCAGTAGTATAACAGGGGGGCCCTACGAGCAGTACTTC
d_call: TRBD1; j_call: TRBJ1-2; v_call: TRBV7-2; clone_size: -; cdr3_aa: CASSVWGGQGYGYTF; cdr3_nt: TGTGCCAGCAGCGTATGGGGGGGACAGGGCTATGGCTACACCTTC
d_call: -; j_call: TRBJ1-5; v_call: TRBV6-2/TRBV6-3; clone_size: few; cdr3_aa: CASSYNGIHQPQHF; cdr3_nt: TGTGCCAGCAGTTATAACGGGATCCATCAGCCCCAGCATTTT
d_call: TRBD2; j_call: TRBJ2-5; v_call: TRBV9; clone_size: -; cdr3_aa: CASSVSGYQETQYF; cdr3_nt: TGTGCCAGCAGTGTTAGCGGGTACCAAGAGACCCAGTACTTC
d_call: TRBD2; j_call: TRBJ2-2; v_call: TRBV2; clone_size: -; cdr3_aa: CASSVGRGTGELFF; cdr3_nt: TGTGCCAGCAGTGTGGGGAGGGGCACCGGGGAGCTGTTTTTT
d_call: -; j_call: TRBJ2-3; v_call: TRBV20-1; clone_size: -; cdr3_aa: CSARAIDTQYF; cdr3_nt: TGCAGTGCTAGAGCCATCGATACGCAGTATTTT
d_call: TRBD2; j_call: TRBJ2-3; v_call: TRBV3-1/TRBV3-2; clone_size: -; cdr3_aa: CASSLGLAGARTDTQYF; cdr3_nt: TGTGCCAGCAGCCTTGGACTAGCGGGGGCCCGCACAGATACGCAGTATTTT
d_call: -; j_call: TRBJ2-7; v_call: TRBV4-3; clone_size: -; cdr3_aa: CASSQDPGISSYEQYF; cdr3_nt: TGCGCCAGCAGCCAAGATCCGGGGATAAGCTCCTACGAGCAGTACTTC
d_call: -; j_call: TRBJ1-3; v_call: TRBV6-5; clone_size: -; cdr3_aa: CASARPDAAGNTIYF; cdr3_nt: TGTGCCAGCGCAAGACCCGATGCCGCAGGAAACACCATATATTTT
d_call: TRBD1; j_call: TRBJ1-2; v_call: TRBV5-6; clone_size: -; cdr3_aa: CASSPGTEPYGYTF; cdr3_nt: TGTGCCAGCAGCCCAGGGACAGAACCTTATGGCTACACCTTC
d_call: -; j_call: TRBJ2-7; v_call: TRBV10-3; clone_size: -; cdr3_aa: CAISDLSDPPPYEQYF; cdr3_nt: TGTGCCATCAGTGATTTGTCAGACCCTCCTCCCTACGAGCAGTACTTC
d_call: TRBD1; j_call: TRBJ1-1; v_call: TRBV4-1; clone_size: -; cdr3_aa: CASSHSDRAEAFF; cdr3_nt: TGCGCCAGCAGCCATTCCGACAGGGCTGAAGCTTTCTTT
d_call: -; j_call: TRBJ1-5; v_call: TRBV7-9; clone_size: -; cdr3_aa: CASSFTNQPQHF; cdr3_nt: TGTGCCAGCAGCTTTACCAATCAGCCCCAGCATTTT
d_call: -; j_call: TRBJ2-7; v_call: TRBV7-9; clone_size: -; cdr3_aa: CASSLEGGAYEQYF; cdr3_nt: TGTGCCAGCAGCCTCGAGGGGGGGGCCTACGAGCAGTACTTC
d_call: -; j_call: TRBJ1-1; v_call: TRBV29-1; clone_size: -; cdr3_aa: CSVEGWSASGNTEAFF; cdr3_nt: TGCAGCGTTGAAGGGTGGTCCGCCTCCGGGAACACTGAAGCTTTCTTT
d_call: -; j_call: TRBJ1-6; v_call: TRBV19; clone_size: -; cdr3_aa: CASSIELLGPLHF; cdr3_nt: TGTGCCAGTAGCATCGAGCTACTTGGACCCCTCCACTTT
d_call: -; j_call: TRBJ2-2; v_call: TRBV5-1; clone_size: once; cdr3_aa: CASSLLLSDTGELFF; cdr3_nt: TGCGCCAGCAGCTTGTTACTGTCTGACACCGGGGAGCTGTTTTTT
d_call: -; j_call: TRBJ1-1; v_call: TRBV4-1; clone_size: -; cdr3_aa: CASSQDNWNTEAFF; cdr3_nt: TGCGCCAGCAGCCAAGACAACTGGAACACTGAAGCTTTCTTT
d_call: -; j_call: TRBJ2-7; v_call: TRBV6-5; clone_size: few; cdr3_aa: CASSSSWGAYEQYF; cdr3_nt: TGTGCCAGCAGTTCCTCATGGGGGGCCTACGAGCAGTACTTC
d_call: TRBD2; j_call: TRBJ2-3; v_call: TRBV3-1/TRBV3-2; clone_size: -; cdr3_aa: CASSQAGTRSTDTQYF; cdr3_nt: TGTGCCAGCAGCCAAGCCGGGACTAGAAGCACAGATACGCAGTATTTT